This T cell receptor (beta chain) is drawn from a study of shared clonotypes between healthy human individuals. Study-level results: Rarefaction demonstrated incomplete sorted-subset sequencing despite large depth.

Turning to this clone: Its antigen is unknown.

The method was immunoSEQ multiplex PCR; TCRdb's version includes in-frame clones alone and lacks a portion of them. The table lists about 990,000 clones, roughly 74% of them singletons. Germline CDR1 is SGHNT and CDR2 is YYREEE (reference sequence). The CDR3 loop spans 15 amino acids. V gave up 1 base and J gave up 8 bases; unmatched junction bases: 5. The rearrangement links TRBV5-4 to TRBJ2-1; the match to TRBD2 covers 11 bases. The sequenced material came from memory CD4+ T cells from PBMCs. As to subset: CD45RA-negative fraction. This receptor was taken from a man between 18 and 35 years old in good health. Some clones in this sample may be carry-over from other donors' samples. For the CDR3, the DNA is TGTGCCAGCAGCTTGAGACTAGCGGGGCTCGATGAGCAGTTCTTC. Residues: CASSLRLAGLDEQFF.